This TCR beta chain was found in a study of blood T cell repertoires in COVID-19. Study at large: Nucleic acid was either cDNA or gDNA, and it came from T cells, B-cell-depleted T cells, or PBMCs.

Clones were sequenced by immunoSEQ multiplex PCR, and TCRdb holds only the in-frame ones, with some missing. The table shows about 160,000 clones, with around four fifths occurring only once. The CDR3 consists of 15 residues. The germline CDR1 and CDR2 sequences are ENHRY and SYGVKD. The ends lost 2 bases at V and 4 bases at J; junction bases unmatched: 3. The clonotype was recovered from a man between 65 and 80 years old with acute or convalescent COVID-19. The sequenced material came from peripheral blood. The chain is built from TRBV10-3 and TRBJ1-5; 9 positions match TRBD1. In DNA, the CDR3 is TGTGCCATCAGTGAGGACGGACAGGGGAATCAGCCCCAGCATTTT. It is translated as CAISEDGQGNQPQHF.